The 12 T cell receptor beta chains listed next were all sequenced from one sample in a study of cytomegalovirus exposure and HLA in healthy donors. The table came from immunoSEQ multiplex PCR; TCRdb's copy has only in-frame clones and leaves some out. The sample shows 95,000 to 150,000 clones, approximately 89% of them seen only once. What was sequenced was PBMCs. These receptors all come from a woman between 18 and 30 years old in good health and CMV-seronegative.

The V gene is TRBV27, the J gene TRBJ1-4, with 12 bases lining up with TRBD1. V was pared by 7 bases and J by 8 bases, with 11 bases of the junction left unmatched. The V gene's germline CDR1 is MNHEY and CDR2 SMNVEV (reference sequence). The CDR3 extends over 16 amino acids. The CDR3 region has the DNA TGTGCCAGCACGCGGGACAGGGGGCATGTTAACGAAAAACTGTTTTTT. It is translated as CASTRDRGHVNEKLFF.

The chain employs TRBV6-5 and TRBJ2-3; the D gene is possibly TRBD1 (6 bases). V was trimmed by 10 bases and J by 8 bases, leaving 19 bases between them. Germline loops: CDR1 MNHEY, CDR2 SVGAGI. This CDR3 comprises 13 residues. DNA for the CDR3: TGTGCCACCCATTCTGGGGGCTGGGGTACGCAGTATTTT. Translation gives CATHSGGWGTQYF.

This clone was picked up a small number of times. This chain's CDR3 is CASSYSWAKTYEQYF. CDR3 nucleotides: TGTGCCAGCAGTTACTCTTGGGCCAAAACCTACGAGCAGTACTTC. The gene calls are TRBV6-5 and TRBJ2-7; D call uncertain. V was clipped by 0 bases and J by 2 bases, with 11 bases between them. The germline CDR1 and CDR2 sequences are MNHEY and SVGAGI. The CDR3 loop spans 15 amino acids.

The chain combines TRBV11-3 with TRBJ2-7; no definite D call. Between the trimmed V and J ends, which lost 5 bases and 1 base, there was a span of 15 bases. The CDR3 is made up of 15 amino acids. Germline-derived CDR1 and CDR2 are SGHNT and YENEEA. The CDR3 DNA is TGTGCCAGCAGCATAACGTCTGGCCCATCCTACGAGCAGTACTTC. This translates into CASSITSGPSYEQYF.

The rearrangement uses TRBV4-3 and TRBJ2-7, with D possibly being TRBD1 (6 bases). The germline V gene has CDR1 LGHNA and CDR2 YSLEER. This CDR3 is 15 amino acids long. V was cut by 0 bases and J by 3 bases, with 12 bases left in between. The CDR3 bases are TGCGCCAGCAGCCAAGATTCAGACAGGCTCTACGAGCAGTACTTC. This gives the protein CASSQDSDRLYEQYF.

V usage is TRBV9 and J usage is TRBJ1-4; perhaps TRBD1 as D (6 bases). V dropped 1 base and J dropped 14 bases, with 21 bases sitting between them. This CDR3 spans 15 amino acids. Germline V CDR1 and CDR2: SGDLS, YYNGEE. Here the CDR3 reads CASSVSGQLMDHLFF. The DNA for the CDR3 is TGTGCCAGCAGCGTAAGCGGACAGCTGATGGACCATCTGTTTTTT. Full variable domain (outside the CDR3, taken from reference TRBV9 and TRBJ1-4): DSGVTQTPKHLITATGQRVTLRCSPRSGDLSVYWYQQSLDQGLQFLIQYYNGEERAKGNILERFSAQQFPDLHSELNLSSLELGDSALYFCASSVSGQLMDHLFFGSGTQLSVL.

CDR3 nucleotide sequence: TGTGCCAGCAGCTTGCCTGCTTTAGCGTACGAGCAGTACTTC. Protein product: CASSLPALAYEQYF. V usage is TRBV7-9 and J usage is TRBJ2-7; D may be TRBD2 (5 bases). V gave up 3 bases and J gave up 4 bases, with 13 bases separating them. CDR1 is SEHNR and CDR2 is FQNEAQ in the germline V gene (reference sequence). CDR3 size: 14 residues. The full variable domain, completed using reference TRBV7-9 and TRBJ2-7, is DTGVSQNPRHKITKRGQNVTFRCDPISEHNRLYWYRQTLGQGPEFLTYFQNEAQLEKSRLLSDRFSAERPKGSFSTLEIQRTEQGDSAMYLCASSLPALAYEQYFGPGTRLTVT.

This sequence joins TRBV30 and TRBJ2-1; tentatively, D is TRBD1 (5 bases). V dropped 0 bases and J dropped 5 bases, with 14 bases sitting between them. This CDR3 contains 15 residues. Per germline, CDR1 GTSNPN and CDR2 SVGIG (reference sequence). CDR3 protein: CAWSVVVLTDNEQFF. The DNA for the CDR3 is TGTGCCTGGAGTGTAGTAGTCTTGACAGACAATGAGCAGTTCTTC.

Of note for this clone: Different DNA sequences within this sample yield the same CDR3. The rearrangement joins TRBV7-9 to TRBJ1-5; 7 nucleotides match TRBD1. The CDR3 contains 14 residues. With 5 bases clipped from V and 2 bases from J, the junction kept 3 bases outside the gene matches. Germline loops: CDR1 SEHNR, CDR2 FQNEAQ (reference sequence). The CDR3 reads CASSLDRGNQPQHF. The CDR3, as DNA: TGTGCCAGCAGCCTAGACAGGGGCAATCAGCCCCAGCATTTT.

The V call is TRBV19, the J call TRBJ1-5, with D unresolved. Germline-derived CDR1 and CDR2 are LNHDA and SQIVND (reference sequence). Trimming stripped 3 bases from V and 4 bases from J, with 10 bases between. The CDR3 sequence is 14 residues long. CDR3 sequence (DNA): TGTGCCAGTAGTATGATAGGCGGTAATCAGCCCCAGCATTTT. Protein product: CASSMIGGNQPQHF. Full variable domain (missing parts from reference TRBV19 and TRBJ1-5): DGGITQSPKYLFRKEGQNVTLSCEQNLNHDAMYWYRQDPGQGLRLIYYSQIVNDFQKGDIAEGYSVSREKKESFPLTVTSAQKNPTAFYLCASSMIGGNQPQHFGDGTRLSIL.

This chain connects TRBV7-8 to TRBJ1-6, with D perhaps matching TRBD1 (5 bases). Trimming took off 3 bases at V and 7 bases at J, with 7 bases between the two ends. The CDR3 is 13 amino acids. The germline V gene encodes CDR1 SGHVS and CDR2 FQNEAQ. In nucleotides, the CDR3 is TGTGCCAGCAGCTTGACAGAAAATTCACCCCTCCACTTT. This sequence encodes CASSLTENSPLHF. Using reference TRBV7-8 and TRBJ1-6 for the parts outside the CDR3, the full variable domain is GAGVSQSPRYKVAKRGQDVALRCDPISGHVSLFWYQQALGQGPEFLTYFQNEAQLDKSGLPSDRFFAERPEGSVSTLKIQRTQQEDSAVYLCASSLTENSPLHFGNGTRLTVT.

The chain recombines TRBV9 with TRBJ2-1; 7 bases are a match to TRBD2. This CDR3 contains 16 residues. J was trimmed by 7 bases and V by 1 base; bases with no gene match: 11. Germline lookup yields CDR1 SGDLS and CDR2 YYNGEE. DNA of the CDR3: TGTGCCAGCAGCGTACGGGGACGGGAGGATATTAATGAGCAGTTCTTC. The encoded protein is CASSVRGREDINEQFF. The full variable domain, its missing parts supplied by reference TRBV9 and TRBJ2-1, is DSGVTQTPKHLITATGQRVTLRCSPRSGDLSVYWYQQSLDQGLQFLIQYYNGEERAKGNILERFSAQQFPDLHSELNLSSLELGDSALYFCASSVRGREDINEQFFGPGTRLTVL.